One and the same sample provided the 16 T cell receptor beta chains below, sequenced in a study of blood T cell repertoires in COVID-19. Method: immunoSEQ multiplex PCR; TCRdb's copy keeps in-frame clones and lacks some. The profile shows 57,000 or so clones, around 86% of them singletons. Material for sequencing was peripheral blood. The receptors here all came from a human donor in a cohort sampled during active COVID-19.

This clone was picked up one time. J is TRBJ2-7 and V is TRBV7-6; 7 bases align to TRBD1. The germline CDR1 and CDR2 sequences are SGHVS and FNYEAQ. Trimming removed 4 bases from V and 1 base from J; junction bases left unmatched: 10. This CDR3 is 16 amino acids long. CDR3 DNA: TGTGCCAGCAGCTCCCGGACAGGCACGGGTTCCTACGAGCAGTACTTC. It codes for CASSSRTGTGSYEQYF.

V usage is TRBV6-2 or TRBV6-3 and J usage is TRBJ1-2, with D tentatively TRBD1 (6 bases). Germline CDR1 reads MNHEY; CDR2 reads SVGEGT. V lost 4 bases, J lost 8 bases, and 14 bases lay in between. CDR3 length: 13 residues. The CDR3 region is CASSSRGAVGYTF. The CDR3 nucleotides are TGTGCCAGCAGTTCCCGGGGGGCCGTCGGCTACACCTTC.

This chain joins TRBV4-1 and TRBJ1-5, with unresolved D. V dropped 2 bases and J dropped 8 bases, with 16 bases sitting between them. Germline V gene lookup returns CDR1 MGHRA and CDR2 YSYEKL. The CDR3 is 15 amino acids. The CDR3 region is CASSQPSRAVKPQHF. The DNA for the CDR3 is TGCGCCAGCAGCCAACCCTCCCGAGCGGTAAAGCCCCAGCATTTT.

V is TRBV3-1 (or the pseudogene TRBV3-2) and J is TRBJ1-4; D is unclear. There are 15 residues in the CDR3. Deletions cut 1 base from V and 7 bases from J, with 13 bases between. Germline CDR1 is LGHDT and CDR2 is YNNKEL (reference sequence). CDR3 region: CASSQVQFPGEKLFF. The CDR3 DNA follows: TGTGCCAGCAGCCAAGTCCAATTTCCGGGTGAAAAACTGTTTTTT.

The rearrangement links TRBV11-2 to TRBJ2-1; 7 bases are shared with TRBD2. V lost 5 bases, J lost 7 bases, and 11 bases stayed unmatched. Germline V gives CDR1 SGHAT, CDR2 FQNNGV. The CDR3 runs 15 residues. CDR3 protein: CASSRPGRARNEQFF. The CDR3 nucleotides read TGTGCCAGCAGCCGACCTGGGAGGGCCCGGAATGAGCAGTTCTTC.

CDR3 sequence: CASSRPPGHGEKLFF. The CDR3 region has the DNA TGTGCCAGCAGCCGACCGCCCGGACACGGGGAAAAACTGTTTTTT. The V and J genes are TRBV4-2 and TRBJ1-4; perhaps TRBD1 as D (5 bases). This CDR3 has 15 amino acids. V shed 4 bases and J shed 8 bases, with 17 bases lying between them. CDR1 is LGHNA and CDR2 is YNFKEQ in the germline V gene.

CDR3 sequence: CASSHVPPGGNEQFF. The CDR3 DNA reads TGCGCCAGCAGCCACGTACCGCCTGGCGGGAATGAGCAGTTCTTC. This chain uses TRBV5-1 with TRBJ2-1, with D possibly matching TRBD2 (5 bases). This CDR3 is built from 15 residues. Trimming shortened V by 4 bases and J by 7 bases, and 18 bases separated the two germline ends. Looked up from germline, CDR1 is SGHRS and CDR2 is YFSETQ.

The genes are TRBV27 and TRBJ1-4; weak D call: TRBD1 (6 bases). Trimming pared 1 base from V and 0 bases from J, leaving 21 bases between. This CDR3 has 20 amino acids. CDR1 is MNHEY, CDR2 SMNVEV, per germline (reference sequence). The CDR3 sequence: CASSLYANQGLTPTNEKLFF. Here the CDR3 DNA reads TGTGCCAGCAGTTTATATGCGAATCAGGGGTTAACGCCAACTAATGAAAAACTGTTTTTT.

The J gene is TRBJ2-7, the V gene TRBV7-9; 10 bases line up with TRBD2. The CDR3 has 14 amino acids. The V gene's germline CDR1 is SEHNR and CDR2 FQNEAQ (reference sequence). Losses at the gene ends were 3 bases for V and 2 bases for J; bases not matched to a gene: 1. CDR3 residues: CASSLSGRAYEQYF. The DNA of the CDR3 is TGTGCCAGCAGCTTGAGCGGGAGGGCCTACGAGCAGTACTTC.

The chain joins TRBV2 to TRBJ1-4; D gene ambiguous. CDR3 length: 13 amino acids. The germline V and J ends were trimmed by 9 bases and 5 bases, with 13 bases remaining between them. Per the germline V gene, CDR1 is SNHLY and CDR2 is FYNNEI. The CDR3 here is CASARGVNEKLFF. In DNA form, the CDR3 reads TGTGCCAGTGCTCGGGGAGTGAATGAAAAACTGTTTTTT.

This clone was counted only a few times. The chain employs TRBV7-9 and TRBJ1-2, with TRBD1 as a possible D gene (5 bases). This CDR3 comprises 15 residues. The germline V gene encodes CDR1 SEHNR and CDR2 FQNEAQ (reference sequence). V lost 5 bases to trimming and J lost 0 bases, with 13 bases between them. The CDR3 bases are TGTGCCAGCAGCCCAAGGACAAGCGCTAACTATGGCTACACCTTC. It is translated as CASSPRTSANYGYTF.

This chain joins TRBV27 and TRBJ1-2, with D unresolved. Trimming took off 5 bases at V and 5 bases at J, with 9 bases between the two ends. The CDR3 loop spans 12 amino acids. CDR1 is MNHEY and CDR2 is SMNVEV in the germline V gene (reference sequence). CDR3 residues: CASSPGGYGYTF. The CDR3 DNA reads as TGTGCCAGCAGTCCGGGAGGGTATGGCTACACCTTC.

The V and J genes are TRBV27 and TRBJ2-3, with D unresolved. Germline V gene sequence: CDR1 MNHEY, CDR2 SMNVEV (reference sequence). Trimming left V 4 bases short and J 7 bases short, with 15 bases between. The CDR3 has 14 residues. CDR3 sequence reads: CASSSLGSANTQYF. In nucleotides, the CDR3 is TGTGCCAGCAGTTCCCTCGGGTCGGCAAATACGCAGTATTTT.

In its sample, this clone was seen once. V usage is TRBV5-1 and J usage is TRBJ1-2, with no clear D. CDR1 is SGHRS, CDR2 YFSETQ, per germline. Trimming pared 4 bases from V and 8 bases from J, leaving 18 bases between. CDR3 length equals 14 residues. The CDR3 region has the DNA TGCGCCAGCAGCCTGACCGGCGGAGGAAACGGCTACACCTTC. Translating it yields CASSLTGGGNGYTF.

CDR3 loop: CASSLEQVQGETQYF. CDR3 sequence (DNA): TGTGCCAGCAGCTTGGAACAGGTCCAGGGGGAGACCCAGTACTTC. The V gene is TRBV5-8, the J gene TRBJ2-5; weak D call: TRBD1 (6 bases). V lost 0 bases and J 5 bases, leaving 14 bases between the germline ends. The CDR3 consists of 15 residues. Looked up from germline, CDR1 is SGHTS and CDR2 is YDEGEE.

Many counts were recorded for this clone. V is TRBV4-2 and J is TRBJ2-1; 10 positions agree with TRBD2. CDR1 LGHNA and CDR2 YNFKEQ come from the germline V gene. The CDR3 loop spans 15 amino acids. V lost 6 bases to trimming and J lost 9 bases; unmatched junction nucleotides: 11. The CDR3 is CASSGLAGERGEQFF. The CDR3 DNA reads TGTGCCAGCAGTGGGCTAGCGGGAGAACGGGGTGAGCAGTTCTTC.